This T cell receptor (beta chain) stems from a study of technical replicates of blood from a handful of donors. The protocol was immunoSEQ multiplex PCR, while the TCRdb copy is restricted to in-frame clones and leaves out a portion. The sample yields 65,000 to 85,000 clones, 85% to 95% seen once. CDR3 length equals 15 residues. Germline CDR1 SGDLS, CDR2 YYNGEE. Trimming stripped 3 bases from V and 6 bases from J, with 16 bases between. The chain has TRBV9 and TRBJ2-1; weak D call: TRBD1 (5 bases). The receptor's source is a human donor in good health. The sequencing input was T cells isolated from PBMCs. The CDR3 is CASSAQGQFSNEQFF. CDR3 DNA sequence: TGTGCCAGCAGCGCTCAGGGCCAATTCTCCAATGAGCAGTTCTTC.